This TCR beta chain was identified in a study of cytomegalovirus exposure and HLA in healthy donors. The study, taken as a whole, reports: A previous analysis found most TCR beta V segments productive roughly 87% or roughly 30% of the time. Some TCR beta chains (roughly 150 of them) were listed as cytomegalovirus-associated. Later work found that TCR association rates differed between HLA loci; DRB1 had the most and HLA-C the fewest.

Germline trimming cut 6 bases from V and 2 bases from J; bases unmatched to any gene: 5. Germline CDR1 MNHEY, CDR2 SMNVEV (reference sequence). This CDR3 contains 15 residues. As to this clone: Its antigen is as yet unknown.

Regarding donors, all were healthy bone marrow donors. Amplification used 60 Vbeta primers and 13 Jbeta primers. The table came from immunoSEQ multiplex PCR; TCRdb's copy has only in-frame clones and leaves some out. The data show under 200,000 clones, around four fifths seen once. Sequences were obtained from PBMCs. The TCR comes from a man aged 25 to 40 in good health and CMV-seronegative. This chain links TRBV27 with TRBJ2-7; 12 nucleotides line up with TRBD2. The DNA for the CDR3 is TGTGCCAGCAGGTTTGGACTAGCGGGGACCTACGAGCAGTACTTC. It is translated as CASRFGLAGTYEQYF.